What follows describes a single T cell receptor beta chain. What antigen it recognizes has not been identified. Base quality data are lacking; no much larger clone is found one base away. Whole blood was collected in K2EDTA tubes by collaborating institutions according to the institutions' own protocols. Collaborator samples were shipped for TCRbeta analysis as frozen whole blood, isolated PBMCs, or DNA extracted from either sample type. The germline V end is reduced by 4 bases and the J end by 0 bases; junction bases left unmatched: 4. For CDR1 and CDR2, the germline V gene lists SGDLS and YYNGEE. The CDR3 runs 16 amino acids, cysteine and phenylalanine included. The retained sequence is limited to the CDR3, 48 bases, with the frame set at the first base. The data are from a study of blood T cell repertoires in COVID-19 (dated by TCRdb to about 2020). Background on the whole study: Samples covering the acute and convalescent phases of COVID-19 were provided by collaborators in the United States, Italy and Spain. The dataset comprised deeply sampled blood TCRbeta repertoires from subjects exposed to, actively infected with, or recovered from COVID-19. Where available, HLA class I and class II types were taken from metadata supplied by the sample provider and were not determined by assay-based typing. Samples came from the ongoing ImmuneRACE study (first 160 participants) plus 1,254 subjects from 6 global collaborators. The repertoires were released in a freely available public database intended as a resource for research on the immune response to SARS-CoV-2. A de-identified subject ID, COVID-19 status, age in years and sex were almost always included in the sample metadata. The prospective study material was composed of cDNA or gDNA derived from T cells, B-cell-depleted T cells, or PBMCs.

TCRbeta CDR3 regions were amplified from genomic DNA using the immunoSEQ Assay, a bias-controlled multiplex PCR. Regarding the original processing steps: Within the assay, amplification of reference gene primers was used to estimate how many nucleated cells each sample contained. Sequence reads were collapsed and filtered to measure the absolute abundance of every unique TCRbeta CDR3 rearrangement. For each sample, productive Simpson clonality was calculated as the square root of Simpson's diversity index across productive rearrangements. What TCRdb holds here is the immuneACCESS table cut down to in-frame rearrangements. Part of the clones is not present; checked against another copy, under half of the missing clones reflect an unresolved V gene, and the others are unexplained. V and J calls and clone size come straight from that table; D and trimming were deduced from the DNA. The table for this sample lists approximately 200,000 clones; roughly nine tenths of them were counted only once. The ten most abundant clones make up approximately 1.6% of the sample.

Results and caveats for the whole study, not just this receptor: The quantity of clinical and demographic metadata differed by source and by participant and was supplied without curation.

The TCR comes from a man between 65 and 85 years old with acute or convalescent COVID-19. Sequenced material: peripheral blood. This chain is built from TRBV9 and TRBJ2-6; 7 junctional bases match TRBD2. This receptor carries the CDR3 CASSPGRDSGANVLTF. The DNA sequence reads TGTGCCAGCAGCCCTGGGAGGGACTCTGGGGCCAACGTCCTGACTTTC. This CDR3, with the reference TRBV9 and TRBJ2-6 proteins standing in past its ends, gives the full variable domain DSGVTQTPKHLITATGQRVTLRCSPRSGDLSVYWYQQSLDQGLQFLIQYYNGEERAKGNILERFSAQQFPDLHSELNLSSLELGDSALYFCASSPGRDSGANVLTFGAGSRLTVL.